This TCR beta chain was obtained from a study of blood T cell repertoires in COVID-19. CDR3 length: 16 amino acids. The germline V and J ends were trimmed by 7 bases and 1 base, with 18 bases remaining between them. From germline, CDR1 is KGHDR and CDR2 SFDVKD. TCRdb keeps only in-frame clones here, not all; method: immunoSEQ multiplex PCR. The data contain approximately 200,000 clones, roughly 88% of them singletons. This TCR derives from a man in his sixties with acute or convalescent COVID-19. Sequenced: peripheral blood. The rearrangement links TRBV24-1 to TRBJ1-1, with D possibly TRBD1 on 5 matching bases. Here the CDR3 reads CATSEYLRQRNTEAFF. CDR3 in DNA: TGTGCCACCAGCGAGTACCTTCGACAGAGGAACACTGAAGCTTTCTTT.